These T cell receptor beta chains were read from a single sample in a study of control samples from healthy donors and cancer patients. The protocol was immunoSEQ multiplex PCR, while the TCRdb copy is restricted to in-frame clones and leaves out a portion. Of 120,000 or so clones detected, 80% to 90% appear once; the ten largest clones hold around 9.4%. The sequenced sample was blood. The receptors derive from a man aged 35 to 55 in good health. CDR3s include the opening cysteine and the closing phenylalanine or tryptophan. D genes are given only for firm matches. Clone size is given for some rows only: seen once, a few or many times, or a class if the clone is expanded.

j_call | v_call | d_call | clone_size | cdr3_aa | cdr3_nt
TRBJ2-7 | TRBV7-8 | - | - | CASSLAGLRYEQYF | TGTGCCAGCAGCTTGGCGGGACTCCGCTACGAGCAGTACTTC
TRBJ1-5 | TRBV30 | TRBD1 | few | CAWSGQGISNQPQHF | TGTGCCTGGAGTGGACAGGGGATTAGCAATCAGCCCCAGCATTTT
TRBJ2-7 | TRBV25-1 | - | - | CASKSRREQWSAYEQYF | TGTGCCAGCAAGTCAAGGAGGGAACAGTGGTCAGCCTACGAGCAGTACTTC
TRBJ1-3 | TRBV28 | TRBD1 | - | CASSLSPGQGLFGNTIYF | TGTGCCAGCAGTTTATCGCCGGGACAGGGATTATTTGGAAACACCATATATTTT
TRBJ1-5 | TRBV9 | TRBD1 | - | CASSAPPGQGRNQPQHF | TGTGCCAGCAGCGCTCCTCCGGGACAGGGGAGAAATCAGCCCCAGCATTTT
TRBJ2-5 | TRBV7-6 | - | - | CASSFGLRGETQYF | TGTGCCAGCAGCTTCGGGCTCAGGGGTGAGACCCAGTACTTC
TRBJ2-3 | TRBV4-1 | TRBD2 | - | CASSQVSSGGAPTDTQYF | TGCGCCAGCAGCCAAGTATCTAGCGGGGGGGCCCCCACAGATACGCAGTATTTT
TRBJ1-6 | TRBV27 | - | - | CASSYLNEVGSPLHF | TGTGCCAGCAGCTACCTCAACGAGGTGGGTTCACCCCTCCACTTT
TRBJ2-5 | TRBV5-5 | TRBD2 | - | CASSLGLAQETQYF | TGTGCCAGCAGCCTCGGACTAGCTCAAGAGACCCAGTACTTC
TRBJ1-5 | TRBV30 | - | - | CAWTARMGQPQHF | TGTGCCTGGACCGCACGGATGGGACAGCCCCAGCATTTT
TRBJ2-3 | TRBV10-3 | TRBD1 | - | CAISEGKQGRLTDTQYF | TGTGCCATCAGTGAGGGAAAACAGGGGCGACTCACAGATACGCAGTATTTT
TRBJ2-1 | TRBV11-3 | TRBD2 | few | CASSLAGGYNEQFF | TGTGCCAGCAGCTTAGCGGGGGGTTACAATGAGCAGTTCTTC
TRBJ1-4 | TRBV10-3 | - | - | CAISESGGGKLFF | TGTGCCATCAGTGAGTCCGGAGGGGGAAAACTGTTTTTT
TRBJ2-1 | TRBV25-1 | TRBD2 | - | CASSVRLAGGSYNEQFF | TGTGCCAGCAGTGTACGACTAGCGGGGGGGAGTTACAATGAGCAGTTCTTC
TRBJ1-3 | TRBV2 | - | - | CASDIRGTGNTIYF | TGTGCCAGCGATATCAGGGGTACCGGAAACACCATATATTTT
TRBJ2-1 | TRBV25-1 | TRBD1 | - | CASSDYRGYNEQFF | TGTGCCAGCAGTGATTACAGGGGTTACAATGAGCAGTTCTTC
TRBJ2-3 | TRBV11-3 | - | once | CASSSWGQGTDTQYF | TGTGCCAGCAGCTCCTGGGGGCAGGGCACAGATACGCAGTATTTT
TRBJ2-1 | TRBV5-6 | - | - | CASSFLPNNEQFF | TGTGCCAGCAGCTTCCTCCCCAATAATGAGCAGTTCTTC
TRBJ1-6 | TRBV2 | TRBD1 | once | CASSRQGSTGTYYNSPLHF | TGTGCCAGCAGCCGACAGGGGAGCACAGGGACTTACTATAATTCACCCCTCCACTTT
TRBJ1-1 | TRBV19 | - | - | CASSSTWNTEAFF | TGTGCCAGTAGCTCCACATGGAACACTGAAGCTTTCTTT
TRBJ2-7 | TRBV5-5 | - | - | CASSLGGYEQYF | TGTGCCAGCAGCTTGGGGGGCTACGAGCAGTACTTC
TRBJ2-7 | TRBV13 | - | - | CASSFGPSYEQYF | TGTGCCAGCAGCTTCGGCCCCTCCTACGAGCAGTACTTC
TRBJ2-7 | TRBV6-5 | - | - | CASSWTTGNEQYF | TGTGCCAGCAGTTGGACCACAGGGAACGAGCAGTACTTC
TRBJ2-7 | TRBV7-9 | TRBD1 | few | CASSLTGTDYEQYF | TGTGCCAGCAGCTTAACCGGGACAGACTACGAGCAGTACTTC
TRBJ2-6 | TRBV19 | TRBD2 | - | CASSKAGARANVLTF | TGTGCCAGTAGTAAAGCGGGGGCTAGGGCCAACGTCCTGACTTTC
TRBJ1-3 | TRBV2 | - | - | CAKTEGSSGNTIYF | TGTGCCAAGACCGAGGGCAGCTCTGGAAACACCATATATTTT
TRBJ2-5 | TRBV12-3/TRBV12-4 | - | once | CASSFGGETQYF | TGTGCCAGCAGTTTTGGGGGGGAGACCCAGTACTTC
TRBJ2-4 | TRBV4-1 | - | - | CASSQDLGRPPLGQYF | TGCGCCAGCAGCCAAGATCTAGGCCGGCCGCCCCTAGGTCAGTACTTC
TRBJ1-2 | TRBV5-1 | - | - | CASSNRGERYGYTF | TGCGCCAGCAGCAATCGAGGGGAGAGATATGGCTACACCTTC
TRBJ2-2 | TRBV3-1/TRBV3-2 | TRBD1 | - | CASSRQGAGRAGELFF | TGTGCCAGCAGCCGACAGGGGGCTGGGAGGGCCGGGGAGCTGTTTTTT
TRBJ1-5 | TRBV3-1/TRBV3-2 | - | - | CASSQAVRRGSAQHF | TGTGCCAGCAGCCAAGCTGTGAGAAGGGGGTCAGCCCAGCATTTT
TRBJ2-7 | TRBV30 | - | - | CAWSLMGAHEQYF | TGTGCCTGGAGTCTTATGGGGGCCCACGAGCAGTACTTC
TRBJ2-7 | TRBV30 | - | - | CAWTPPGAPSYEQYF | TGTGCCTGGACACCCCCCGGGGCCCCCTCCTACGAGCAGTACTTC
TRBJ1-2 | TRBV11-3 | TRBD1 | - | CASSPGQHGYTF | TGTGCCAGCAGCCCGGGACAGCATGGCTACACCTTC
TRBJ1-4 | TRBV7-9 | TRBD1 | - | CASSLSGRGRLEKLFF | TGTGCCAGCAGCTTGTCCGGCAGGGGGCGTCTTGAAAAACTGTTTTTT
TRBJ2-1 | TRBV6-5 | TRBD2 | - | CASSYSGVSSYNEQFF | TGTGCCAGCAGTTACAGCGGGGTCAGCTCCTACAATGAGCAGTTCTTC
TRBJ2-7 | TRBV12-3/TRBV12-4 | TRBD1 | - | CASTPDRGYEQYF | TGTGCCAGCACCCCGGACAGGGGTTACGAGCAGTACTTC
TRBJ2-1 | TRBV30 | - | - | CALGVHNEQFF | TGTGCCTTGGGGGTCCACAATGAGCAGTTCTTC
TRBJ1-2 | TRBV4-1 | TRBD1 | - | CASSPGQGASYYGYTF | TGCGCCAGCAGTCCGGGACAGGGGGCTTCTTACTATGGCTACACCTTC
TRBJ2-3 | TRBV7-9 | TRBD1 | once | CASSPPQGSTDTQYF | TGTGCCAGCAGCCCCCCACAGGGGAGCACAGATACGCAGTATTTT
TRBJ2-5 | TRBV7-2 | TRBD2 | - | CASSLGAGLAGQGETQYF | TGTGCCAGCAGCTTAGGAGCCGGACTAGCGGGGCAGGGAGAGACCCAGTACTTC
TRBJ1-4 | TRBV6-6 | - | - | CASSLNEKLFF | TGTGCCAGCAGTCTGAATGAAAAACTGTTTTTT
TRBJ2-7 | TRBV7-2 | - | - | CASSSDQSSSYEQYF | TGTGCCAGCAGCTCCGACCAAAGCAGCTCCTACGAGCAGTACTTC
TRBJ2-7 | TRBV18 | - | - | CASSPRRTGAGDSYEQYF | TGTGCCAGCTCACCTCGCCGAACAGGGGCGGGGGACTCCTACGAGCAGTACTTC
TRBJ2-1 | TRBV5-4 | - | - | CASSLAVVAANEQFF | TGTGCCAGCAGCTTGGCGGTGGTCGCGGCAAATGAGCAGTTCTTC
TRBJ1-1 | TRBV10-3 | - | once | CAISDPAAGRLNTEAFF | TGTGCCATCAGTGACCCGGCGGCCGGTAGATTGAACACTGAAGCTTTCTTT
TRBJ1-6 | TRBV12-2 | - | - | CASRLVLREVGSPLHF | TGTGCAAGTCGCTTAGTATTGAGGGAGGTCGGTTCACCCCTCCACTTT
TRBJ1-1 | TRBV4-3 | - | - | CASSQDRTGGTEAFF | TGCGCCAGCAGCCAAGATAGGACGGGTGGCACTGAAGCTTTCTTT
TRBJ1-1 | TRBV7-2 | - | - | CASSLSYRGTEAFF | TGTGCCAGCAGCCTCTCGTATCGGGGCACTGAAGCTTTCTTT
TRBJ1-2 | TRBV7-2 | - | - | CASSTSDRPNYGYTF | TGTGCCAGCAGCACATCAGACAGACCCAACTATGGCTACACCTTC
TRBJ1-5 | TRBV21-1 | - | - | CASSKAGDRDQPQHF | TGTGCCAGCAGCAAAGCGGGGGACAGGGATCAGCCCCAGCATTTT
TRBJ1-1 | TRBV15 | - | - | CATSRGQGTEAFF | TGTGCCACCAGCAGAGGTCAAGGCACTGAAGCTTTCTTT
TRBJ1-1 | TRBV14 | TRBD1 | - | CASKQGVYTEAFF | TGTGCCAGCAAGCAGGGGGTTTACACTGAAGCTTTCTTT
TRBJ1-2 | TRBV7-8 | - | once | CASSSDSHGYTF | TGTGCCAGCAGCTCGGACTCACATGGCTACACCTTC